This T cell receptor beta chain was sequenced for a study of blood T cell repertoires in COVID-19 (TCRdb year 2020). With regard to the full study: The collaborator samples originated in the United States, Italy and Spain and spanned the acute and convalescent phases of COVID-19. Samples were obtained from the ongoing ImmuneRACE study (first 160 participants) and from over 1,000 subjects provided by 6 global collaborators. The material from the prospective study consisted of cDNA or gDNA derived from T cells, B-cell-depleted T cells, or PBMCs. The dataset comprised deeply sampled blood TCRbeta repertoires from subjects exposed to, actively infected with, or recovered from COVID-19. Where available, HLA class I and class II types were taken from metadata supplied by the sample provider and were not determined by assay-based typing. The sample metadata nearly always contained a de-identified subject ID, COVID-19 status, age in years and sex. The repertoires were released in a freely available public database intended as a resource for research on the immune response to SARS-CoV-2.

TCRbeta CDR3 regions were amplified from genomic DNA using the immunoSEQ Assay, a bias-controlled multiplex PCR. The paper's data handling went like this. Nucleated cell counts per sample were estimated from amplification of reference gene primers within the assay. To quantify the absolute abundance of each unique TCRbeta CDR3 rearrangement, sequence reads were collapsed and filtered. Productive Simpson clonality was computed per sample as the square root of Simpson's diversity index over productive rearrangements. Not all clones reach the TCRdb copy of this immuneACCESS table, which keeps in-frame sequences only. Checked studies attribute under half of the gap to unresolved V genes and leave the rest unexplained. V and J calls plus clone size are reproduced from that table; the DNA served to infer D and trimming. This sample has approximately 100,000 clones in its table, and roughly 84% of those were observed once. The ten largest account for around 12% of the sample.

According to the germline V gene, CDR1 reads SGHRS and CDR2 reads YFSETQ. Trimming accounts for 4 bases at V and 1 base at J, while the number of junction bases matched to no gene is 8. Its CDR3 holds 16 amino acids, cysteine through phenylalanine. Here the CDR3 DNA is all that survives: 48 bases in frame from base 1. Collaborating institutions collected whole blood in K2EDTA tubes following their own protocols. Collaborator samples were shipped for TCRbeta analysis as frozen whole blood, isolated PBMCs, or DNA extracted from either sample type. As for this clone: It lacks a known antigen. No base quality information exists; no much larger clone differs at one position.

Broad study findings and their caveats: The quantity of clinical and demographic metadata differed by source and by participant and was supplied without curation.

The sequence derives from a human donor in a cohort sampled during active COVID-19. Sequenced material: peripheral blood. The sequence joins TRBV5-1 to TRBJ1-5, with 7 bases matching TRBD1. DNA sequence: TGCGCCAGCAGCGAGGGCGACAGGGAGAGCAATCAGCCCCAGCATTTT. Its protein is CASSEGDRESNQPQHF.